This T cell receptor (beta chain) is from a study of early T cells in non-severe SARS-CoV-2 infection. Whole-study context: Chains from this unsorted whole-blood bulk RNA could not be paired. Study-level findings and limits: Clonotype matching in VDJdb favored anti-spike CD8 responses and did not capture private and CD4 specificities.

Many counts were recorded for this clonotype. The antigen is unknown. Individual cDNA molecules each received unique molecular identifiers attached to them. A single record per CDR3 protein comes from TCRdb applying MiXCR to the 5' RACE reads. The table lists 70,000 or so distinct CDR3 sequences, roughly 15% of them singletons. CDR1 is SGHNT and CDR2 is YYREEE in the germline V gene (reference sequence). Trimming shortened V by 4 bases and J by 4 bases, and 15 bases separated the two germline ends. CDR3 size: 16 residues. The sequenced sample was whole blood. This TCR was recovered from an adult who was a healthcare worker with PCR-confirmed SARS-CoV-2 infection or an uninfected control (not recorded which). The chain recombines TRBV5-4 with TRBJ2-6; maybe TRBD1 (5 bases). The CDR3 nucleotides are TGTGCCAGCAGCCCACCCCAGGGTCGGGGGGCCAACGTCCTGACTTTC. Translation gives CASSPPQGRGANVLTF. The entire variable domain, with the rest obtained from reference TRBV5-4 and TRBJ2-6, is as follows: ETGVTQSPTHLIKTRGQQVTLRCSSQSGHNTVSWYQQALGQGPQFIFQYYREEENGRGNFPPRFSGLQFPNYSSELNVNALELDDSALYLCASSPPQGRGANVLTFGAGSRLTVL.